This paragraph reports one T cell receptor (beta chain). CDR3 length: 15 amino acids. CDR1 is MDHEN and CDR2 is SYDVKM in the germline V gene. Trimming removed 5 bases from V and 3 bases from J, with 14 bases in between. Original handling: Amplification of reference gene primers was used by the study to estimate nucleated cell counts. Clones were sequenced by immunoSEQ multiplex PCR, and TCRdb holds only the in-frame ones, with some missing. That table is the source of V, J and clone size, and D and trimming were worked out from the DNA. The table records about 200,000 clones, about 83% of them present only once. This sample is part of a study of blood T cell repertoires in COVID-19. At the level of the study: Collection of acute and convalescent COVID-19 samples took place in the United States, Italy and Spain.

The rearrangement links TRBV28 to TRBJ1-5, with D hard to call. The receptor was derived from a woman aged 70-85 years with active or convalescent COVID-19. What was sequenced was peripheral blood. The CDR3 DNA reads TGTGCCAGCAGTCGGCAGGATTCGGACAATCAGCCCCAGCATTTT. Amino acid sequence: CASSRQDSDNQPQHF.